The 9 T cell receptor beta chains in this list originate from one sample, sequenced in a study of early T cells in non-severe SARS-CoV-2 infection. TCRdb reprocessed the 5' RACE reads with MiXCR, giving one entry per CDR3 protein. The data hold tens of thousands of distinct CDR3 sequences, with 10% observed a single time. The material sequenced was whole blood, taken at baseline. The source is an adult who was a healthcare worker with PCR-confirmed SARS-CoV-2 infection or an uninfected control (not recorded which).

V gene TRBV4-1 combines with J gene TRBJ2-3; D is ambiguous. V lost 0 bases, J lost 0 bases, and 7 bases lay in between. CDR1 and CDR2 (germline): MGHRA, YSYEKL. There are 15 residues in the CDR3. CDR3 protein: CASSQERASTDTQYF. In nucleotides, the CDR3 is TGCGCCAGCAGCCAAGAACGTGCTAGCACAGATACGCAGTATTTT.

The table lists this clonotype with many counts. The chain joins TRBV12-3 or TRBV12-4 to TRBJ1-6; 8 bases match TRBD1. CDR3 length equals 13 residues. V gave up 6 bases and J gave up 10 bases; unmatched junction bases: 5. CDR3 coding DNA: TGTGCCAGCAGGCAGGGGGCGGGATCACCCCTCCACTTT. It specifies CASRQGAGSPLHF.

The rearrangement uses TRBV3-1 and TRBJ2-7, with D possibly matching TRBD1 (5 bases). The CDR3 has 14 amino acids. The germline gives CDR1 LGHDT, CDR2 YNNKEL (reference sequence). V was clipped by 1 base and J by 5 bases, with 12 bases between them. The CDR3 reads CASSQVPDSNEQYF. Here the CDR3 DNA reads TGTGCCAGCAGCCAAGTTCCCGACAGCAACGAGCAGTACTTC.

This clonotype showed up many times. This rearrangement joins TRBV6-4 to TRBJ2-4; D may be TRBD1 (6 bases). This CDR3 region has 13 residues. The V gene lost 6 bases and the J gene lost 8 bases, with 14 bases spanning the gap. The germline CDR1 and CDR2 sequences are MRHNA and SNTAGT. CDR3 sequence reads: CASSYRVGDIQYF. The DNA of the CDR3 is TGTGCCAGCAGCTACAGGGTGGGGGACATTCAGTACTTC.

This clonotype was counted at least ten times. V and J are TRBV20-1 and TRBJ2-5; a weak D match, TRBD2 (6 bases). Germline-derived CDR1 and CDR2 are DFQATT and SNEGSKA (reference sequence). V lost 3 bases to trimming and J lost 5 bases, with 22 bases between them. The CDR3 is 16 residues long. CDR3 sequence reads: CSASSPGGEYSETQYF. The CDR3 nucleotides read TGCAGTGCTAGCTCCCCCGGAGGGGAGTATTCGGAGACCCAGTACTTC.

This clonotype was counted at least ten times. The chain is built from TRBV2 and TRBJ2-3; TRBD2 might be the D (5 bases). This CDR3 is built from 12 residues. Trimming shortened V by 8 bases and J by 2 bases, and 8 bases separated the two germline ends. CDR1 and CDR2 (germline): SNHLY, FYNNEI. The CDR3 protein is CASGGLTDTQYF. DNA for the CDR3: TGTGCCAGCGGCGGGCTCACAGATACGCAGTATTTT.

A few counts support this clonotype. The chain employs TRBV4-1 and TRBJ1-1, with D maybe TRBD1 (5 bases). The CDR3 totals 14 residues. The germline V gene encodes CDR1 MGHRA and CDR2 YSYEKL. Trimming removed 0 bases from V and 6 bases from J, with 11 bases in between. The CDR3 DNA follows: TGCGCCAGCAGCCAAGATTCGGCCAGGGCTGAAGCTTTCTTT. The encoded protein is CASSQDSARAEAFF.

This clonotype has ten or more counts. The CDR3 sequence is CASRLTGTQYF. For the CDR3, the DNA is TGTGCCAGCAGACTCACCGGGACCCAGTACTTC. This chain links TRBV7-6 with TRBJ2-5, with D unclear. There are 11 residues in the CDR3. Germline V gene lookup returns CDR1 SGHVS and CDR2 FNYEAQ. V lost 6 bases and J 7 bases, leaving 9 bases between the germline ends.

This clonotype was recorded many times. The V gene is TRBV29-1, the J gene TRBJ2-1; D is possibly TRBD2 (6 bases). The germline CDR1 and CDR2 sequences are SQVTM and ANQGSEA. The CDR3 has 18 amino acids. V dropped 0 bases and J dropped 0 bases, with 18 bases sitting between them. The CDR3 DNA follows: TGCAGCGTTGAAGACTCCCTCTTGGGGGGTAGCTCCTACAATGAGCAGTTCTTC. It is translated as CSVEDSLLGGSSYNEQFF.